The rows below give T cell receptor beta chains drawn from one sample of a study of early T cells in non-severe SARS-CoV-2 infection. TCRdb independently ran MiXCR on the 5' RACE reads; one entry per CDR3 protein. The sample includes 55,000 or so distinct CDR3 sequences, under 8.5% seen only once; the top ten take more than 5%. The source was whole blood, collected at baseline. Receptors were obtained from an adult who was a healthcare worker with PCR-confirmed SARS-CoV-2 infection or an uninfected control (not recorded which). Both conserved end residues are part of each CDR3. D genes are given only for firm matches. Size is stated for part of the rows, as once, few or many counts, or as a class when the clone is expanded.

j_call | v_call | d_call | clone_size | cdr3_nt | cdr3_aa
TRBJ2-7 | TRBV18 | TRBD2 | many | TGTGCCAGCTCACCACCGTTGGGCGGGGGGGCCTACGAGCAGTACTTC | CASSPPLGGGAYEQYF
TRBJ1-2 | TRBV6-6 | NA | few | TGTGCCAGCAGTTACGAGGGGCTTGGCTACACCTTC | CASSYEGLGYTF
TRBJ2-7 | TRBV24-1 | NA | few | TGTGCCATCGACGGGGACTCGCCCTACGAGCAGTACTTC | CAIDGDSPYEQYF
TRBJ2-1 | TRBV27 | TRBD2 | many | TGTGCCAGCAGTTCGACTAGCGGGGGGTTATACAATGAGCAGTTCTTC | CASSSTSGGLYNEQFF
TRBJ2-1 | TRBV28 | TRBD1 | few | TGTGCCAGCAGTTCCCCGACAGGGCCAGGGAGCTCCTACAATGAGCAGTTCTTC | CASSSPTGPGSSYNEQFF
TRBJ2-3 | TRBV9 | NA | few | TGTGCCAGCAGCGCCACAGATACGCAGTATTTT | CASSATDTQYF
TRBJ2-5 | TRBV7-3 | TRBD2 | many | TGTGCCAGCAGCTTAATTGGGGGGGATCAGGAGACCCAGTACTTC | CASSLIGGDQETQYF
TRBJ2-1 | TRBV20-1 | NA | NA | TGCAGTGCTGGGGGCCCCCTACGGGGGCAGTTCTTC | CSAGGPLRGQFF
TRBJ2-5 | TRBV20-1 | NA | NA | TGCAGTGCTCCCCGACTGCTGACAAAAGAGACCCAGTACTTC | CSAPRLLTKETQYF
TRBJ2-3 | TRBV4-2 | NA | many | TGTGCCAGCAGCCAAGGGACGGGATCAGATACGCAGTATTTT | CASSQGTGSDTQYF
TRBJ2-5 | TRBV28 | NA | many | TGTGCCAGCAGTTTATCTGGGGGGGCGGGTCAAGAGACCCAGTACTTC | CASSLSGGAGQETQYF
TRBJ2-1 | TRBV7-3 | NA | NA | TGTGCCAGCAGTGTAGCTCCGAGCTCCTACAATGAGCAGTTCTTC | CASSVAPSSYNEQFF
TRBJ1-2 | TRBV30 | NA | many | TGTGCCTGGAGTGCCGGGGTCCGGGGCTATGGCTACACCTTC | CAWSAGVRGYGYTF
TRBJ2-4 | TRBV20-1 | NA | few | TGCAGTGCTAGTAGGCACCAGCAAAACATTCAGTACTTC | CSASRHQQNIQYF
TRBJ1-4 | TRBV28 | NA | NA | TGTGCCCTTGGGGGTATTCAAGAAAAACTGTTTTTT | CALGGIQEKLFF
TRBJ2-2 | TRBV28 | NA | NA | TGTGCCAGCATTATGACCGTTACCGGGGAGCTGTTTTTT | CASIMTVTGELFF
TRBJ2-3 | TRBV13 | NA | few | TGTGCCAGCAGCCATTACGTGGATACGCAGTATTTT | CASSHYVDTQYF
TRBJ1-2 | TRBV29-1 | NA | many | TGCAGCGTTGAACCAAAGGGGAGCTATGGCTACACCTTC | CSVEPKGSYGYTF
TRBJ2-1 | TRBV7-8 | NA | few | TGTGCCAGCAGCTTTCGGAGGCTAAGCTCCTACAATGAGCAGTTCTTC | CASSFRRLSSYNEQFF
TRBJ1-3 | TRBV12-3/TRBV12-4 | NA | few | TGTGCCAGCAGTTGGACGGCTCTAGGTGCAAACACCATATATTTT | CASSWTALGANTIYF
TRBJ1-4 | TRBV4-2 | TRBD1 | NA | TGTGCCAGCAGCACCCGGACAGGGGTTGAAAAACTGTTTTTT | CASSTRTGVEKLFF
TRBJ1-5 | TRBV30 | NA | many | TGTGCCTGGTCGCGGGAAAGCAATCAGCCCCAGCATTTT | CAWSRESNQPQHF
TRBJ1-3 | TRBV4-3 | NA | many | TGCGCCAGCAGCCAGGATCAGACAGCTTACTCTGGAAACACCATATATTTT | CASSQDQTAYSGNTIYF
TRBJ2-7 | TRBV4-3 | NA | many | TGCGCCAGCAGCCAAGATTTAGGCAGGATCTACTCCTACGAGCAGTACTTC | CASSQDLGRIYSYEQYF
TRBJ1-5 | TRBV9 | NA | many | TGTGCCAGCAGCGTAGCCGCTGATCAGCCCCAGCATTTT | CASSVAADQPQHF
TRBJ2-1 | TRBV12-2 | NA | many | TGTGCAAGTCGCACCCCCCGGGACTCCAAAAGGGGGGAGGTTTACAATGAGCAGTTCTTC | CASRTPRDSKRGEVYNEQFF
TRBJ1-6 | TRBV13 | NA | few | TGTGCCAGCAGCTTAGGGGGGAGAAATTCACCCCTCCACTTT | CASSLGGRNSPLHF
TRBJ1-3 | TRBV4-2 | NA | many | TGTGCCAGCAGCCACGTAATTTACAGATCCTCTGGAAACACCATATATTTT | CASSHVIYRSSGNTIYF